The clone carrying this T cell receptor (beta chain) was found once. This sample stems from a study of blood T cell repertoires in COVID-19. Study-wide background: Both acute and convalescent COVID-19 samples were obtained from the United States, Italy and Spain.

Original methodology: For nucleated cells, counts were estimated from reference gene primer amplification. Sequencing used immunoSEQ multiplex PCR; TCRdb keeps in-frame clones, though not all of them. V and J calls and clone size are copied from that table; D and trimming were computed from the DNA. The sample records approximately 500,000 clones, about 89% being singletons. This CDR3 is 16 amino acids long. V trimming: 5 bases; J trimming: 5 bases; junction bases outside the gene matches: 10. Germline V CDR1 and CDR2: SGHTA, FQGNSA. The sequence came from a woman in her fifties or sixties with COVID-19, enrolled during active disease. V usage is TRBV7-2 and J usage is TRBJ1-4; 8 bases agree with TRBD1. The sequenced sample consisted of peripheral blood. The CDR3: CASSPAGTGGNEKLFF. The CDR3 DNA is TGTGCCAGCAGCCCAGCTGGGACAGGAGGAAATGAAAAACTGTTTTTT.